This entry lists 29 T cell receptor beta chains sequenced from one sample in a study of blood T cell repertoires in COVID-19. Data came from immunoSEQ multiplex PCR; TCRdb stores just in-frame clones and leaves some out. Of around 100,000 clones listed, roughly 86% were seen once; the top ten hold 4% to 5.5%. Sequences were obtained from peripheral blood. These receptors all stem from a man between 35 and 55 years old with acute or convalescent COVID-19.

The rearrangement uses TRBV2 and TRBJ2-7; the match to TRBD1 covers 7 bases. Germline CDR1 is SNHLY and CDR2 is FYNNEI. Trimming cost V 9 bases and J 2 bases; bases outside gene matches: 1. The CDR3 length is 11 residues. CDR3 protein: CARGTAYEQYF. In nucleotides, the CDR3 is TGTGCCAGGGGGACAGCCTACGAGCAGTACTTC.

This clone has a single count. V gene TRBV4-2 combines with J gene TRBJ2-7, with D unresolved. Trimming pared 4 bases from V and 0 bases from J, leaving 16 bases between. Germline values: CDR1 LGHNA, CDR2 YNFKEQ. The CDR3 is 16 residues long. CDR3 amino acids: CASSPYGAGSSYEQYF. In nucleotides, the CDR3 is TGTGCCAGCAGCCCCTACGGTGCCGGTAGCTCCTACGAGCAGTACTTC.

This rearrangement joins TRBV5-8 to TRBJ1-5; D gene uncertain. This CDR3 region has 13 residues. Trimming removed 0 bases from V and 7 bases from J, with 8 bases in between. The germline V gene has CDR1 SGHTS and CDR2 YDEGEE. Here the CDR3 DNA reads TGTGCCAGCAGCTTGGACGTTAGCCAGCCCCAGCATTTT. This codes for CASSLDVSQPQHF. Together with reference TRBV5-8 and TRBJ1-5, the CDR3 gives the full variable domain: EAGVTQSPTHLIKTRGQQATLRCSPISGHTSVYWYQQALGLGLQFLLWYDEGEERNRGNFPPRFSGRQFPNYSSELNVNALELEDSALYLCASSLDVSQPQHFGDGTRLSIL.

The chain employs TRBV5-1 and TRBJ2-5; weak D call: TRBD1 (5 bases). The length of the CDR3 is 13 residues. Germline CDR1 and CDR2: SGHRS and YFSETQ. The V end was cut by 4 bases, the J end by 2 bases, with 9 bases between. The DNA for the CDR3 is TGCGCCAGCAGCAGGGGCATTCAAGAGACCCAGTACTTC. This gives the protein CASSRGIQETQYF.

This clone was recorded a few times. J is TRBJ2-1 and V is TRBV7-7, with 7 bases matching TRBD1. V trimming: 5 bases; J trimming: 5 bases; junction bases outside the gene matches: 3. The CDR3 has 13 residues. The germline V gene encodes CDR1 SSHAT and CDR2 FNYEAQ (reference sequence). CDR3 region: CASSTGTDNEQFF. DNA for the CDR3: TGTGCCAGCAGCACCGGGACAGACAATGAGCAGTTCTTC. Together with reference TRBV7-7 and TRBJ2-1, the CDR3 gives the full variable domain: GAGVSQSPRYKVTKRGQDVTLRCDPISSHATLYWYQQALGQGPEFLTYFNYEAQPDKSGLPSDRFSAERPEGSISTLTIQRTEQRDSAMYRCASSTGTDNEQFFGPGTRLTVL.

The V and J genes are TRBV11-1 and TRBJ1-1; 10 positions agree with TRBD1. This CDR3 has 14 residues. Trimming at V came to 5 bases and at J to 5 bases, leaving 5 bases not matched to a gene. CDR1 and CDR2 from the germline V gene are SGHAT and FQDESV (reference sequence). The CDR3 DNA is TGTGCCAGCAGCCCCGGGACAGGGGAAACTGAAGCTTTCTTT. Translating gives CASSPGTGETEAFF.

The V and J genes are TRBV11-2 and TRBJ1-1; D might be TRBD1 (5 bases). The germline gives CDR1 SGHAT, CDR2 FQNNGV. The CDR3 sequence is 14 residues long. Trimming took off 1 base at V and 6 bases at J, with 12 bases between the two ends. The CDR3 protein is CASSLGGGGAEAFF. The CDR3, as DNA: TGTGCCAGCAGCTTAGGCGGGGGGGGTGCTGAAGCTTTCTTT. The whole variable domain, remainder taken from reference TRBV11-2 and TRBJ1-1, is EAGVAQSPRYKIIEKRQSVAFWCNPISGHATLYWYQQILGQGPKLLIQFQNNGVVDDSQLPKDRFSAERLKGVDSTLKIQPAKLEDSAVYLCASSLGGGGAEAFFGQGTRLTVV.

CDR3 bases: TGTGCCAGCAGCCAAAGGGCCCTCGCTAGCGGGACTACAGATACGCAGTATTTT. Translated: CASSQRALASGTTDTQYF. V usage is TRBV4-2 and J usage is TRBJ2-3; TRBD2 aligns across 9 bases. From germline, CDR1 is LGHNA and CDR2 YNFKEQ. The CDR3 is made up of 18 amino acids. After removal of 2 bases from V and 3 bases from J, the junction contained 12 bases not matched to a gene.

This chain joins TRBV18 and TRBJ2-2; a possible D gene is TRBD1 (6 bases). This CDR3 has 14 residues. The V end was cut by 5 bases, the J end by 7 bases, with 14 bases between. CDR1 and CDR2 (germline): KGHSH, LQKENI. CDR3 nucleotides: TGTGCCAGCTCATCTACACAGGGCGGCGGGGAGCTGTTTTTT. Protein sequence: CASSSTQGGGELFF.

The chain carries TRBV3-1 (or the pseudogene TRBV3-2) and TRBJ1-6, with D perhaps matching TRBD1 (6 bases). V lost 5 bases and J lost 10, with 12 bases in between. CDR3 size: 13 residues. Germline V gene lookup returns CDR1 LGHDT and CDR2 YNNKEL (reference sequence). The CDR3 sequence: CASSYREESPLHF. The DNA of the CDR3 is TGTGCCAGCAGCTACAGGGAAGAGTCACCCCTCCACTTT.

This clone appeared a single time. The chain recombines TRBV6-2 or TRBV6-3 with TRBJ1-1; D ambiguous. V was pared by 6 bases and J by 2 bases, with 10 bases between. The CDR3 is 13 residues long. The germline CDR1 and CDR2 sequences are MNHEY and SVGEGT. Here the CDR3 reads CASSPVRNTEAFF. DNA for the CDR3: TGTGCCAGCAGCCCCGTGAGAAACACTGAAGCTTTCTTT.

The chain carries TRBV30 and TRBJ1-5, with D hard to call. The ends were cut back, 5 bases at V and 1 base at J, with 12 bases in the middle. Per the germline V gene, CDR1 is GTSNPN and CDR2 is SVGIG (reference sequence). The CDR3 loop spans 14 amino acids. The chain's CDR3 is CAWREGGSNQPQHF. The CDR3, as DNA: TGTGCCTGGCGGGAGGGAGGAAGCAATCAGCCCCAGCATTTT. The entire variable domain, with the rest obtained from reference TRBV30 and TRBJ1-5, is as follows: SQTIHQWPATLVQPVGSPLSLECTVEGTSNPNLYWYRQAAGRGLQLLFYSVGIGQISSEVPQNLSASRPQDRQFILSSKKLLLSDSGFYLCAWREGGSNQPQHFGDGTRLSIL.

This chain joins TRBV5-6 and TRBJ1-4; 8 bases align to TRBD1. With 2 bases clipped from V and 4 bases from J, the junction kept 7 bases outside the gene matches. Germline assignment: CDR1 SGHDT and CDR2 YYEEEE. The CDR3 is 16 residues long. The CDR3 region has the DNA TGTGCCAGCAGCTTCCGGACAGGGACCCGTAATGAAAAACTGTTTTTT. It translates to CASSFRTGTRNEKLFF. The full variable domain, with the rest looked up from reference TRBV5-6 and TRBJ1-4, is DAGVTQSPTHLIKTRGQQVTLRCSPKSGHDTVSWYQQALGQGPQFIFQYYEEEERQRGNFPDRFSGHQFPNYSSELNVNALLLGDSALYLCASSFRTGTRNEKLFFGSGTQLSVL.

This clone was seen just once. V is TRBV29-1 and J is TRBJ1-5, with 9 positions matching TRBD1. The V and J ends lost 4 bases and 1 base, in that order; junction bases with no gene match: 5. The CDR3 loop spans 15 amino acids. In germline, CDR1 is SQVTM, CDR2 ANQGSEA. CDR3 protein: CSVVIDRGSNQPQHF. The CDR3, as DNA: TGCAGCGTTGTTATTGACAGGGGGAGCAATCAGCCCCAGCATTTT. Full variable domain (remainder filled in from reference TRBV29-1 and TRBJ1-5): SAVISQKPSRDICQRGTSLTIQCQVDSQVTMMFWYRQQPGQSLTLIATANQGSEATYESGFVIDKFPISRPNLTFSTLTVSNMSPEDSSIYLCSVVIDRGSNQPQHFGDGTRLSIL.

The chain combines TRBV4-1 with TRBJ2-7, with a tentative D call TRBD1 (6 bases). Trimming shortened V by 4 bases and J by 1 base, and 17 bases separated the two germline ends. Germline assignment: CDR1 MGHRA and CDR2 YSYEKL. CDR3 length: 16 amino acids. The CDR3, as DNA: TGCGCCAGCAGCCCGGGTGGGGGCAGGGGTTCCTACGAGCAGTACTTC. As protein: CASSPGGGRGSYEQYF.

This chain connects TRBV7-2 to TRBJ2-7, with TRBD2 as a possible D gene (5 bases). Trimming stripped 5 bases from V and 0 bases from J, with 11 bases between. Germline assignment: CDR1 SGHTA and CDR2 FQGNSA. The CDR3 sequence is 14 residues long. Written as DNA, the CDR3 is TGTGCCAGCAGCCATGGACTGAGCTCCTACGAGCAGTACTTC. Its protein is CASSHGLSSYEQYF.

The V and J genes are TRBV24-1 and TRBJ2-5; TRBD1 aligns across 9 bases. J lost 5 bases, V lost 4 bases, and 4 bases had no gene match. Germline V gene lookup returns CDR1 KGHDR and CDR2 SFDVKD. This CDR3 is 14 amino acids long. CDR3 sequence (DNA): TGTGCCACCAGTGAAACAGGGGGCAAGGAGACCCAGTACTTC. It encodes CATSETGGKETQYF.

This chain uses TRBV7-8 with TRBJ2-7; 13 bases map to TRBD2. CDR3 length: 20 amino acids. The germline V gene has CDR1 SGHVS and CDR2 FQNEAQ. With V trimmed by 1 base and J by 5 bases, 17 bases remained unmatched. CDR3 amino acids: CASSLEKWTSGRYWENEQYF. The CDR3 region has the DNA TGTGCCAGCAGCTTAGAGAAATGGACTAGCGGGAGATATTGGGAAAACGAGCAGTACTTC.

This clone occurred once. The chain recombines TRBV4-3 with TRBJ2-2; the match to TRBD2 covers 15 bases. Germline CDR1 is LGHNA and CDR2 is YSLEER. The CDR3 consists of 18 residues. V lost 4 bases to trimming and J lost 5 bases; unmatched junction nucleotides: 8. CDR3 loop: CASSPRTSGGAGTGELFF. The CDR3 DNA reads TGCGCCAGCAGCCCCCGGACTAGCGGGGGGGCGGGGACCGGGGAGCTGTTTTTT.

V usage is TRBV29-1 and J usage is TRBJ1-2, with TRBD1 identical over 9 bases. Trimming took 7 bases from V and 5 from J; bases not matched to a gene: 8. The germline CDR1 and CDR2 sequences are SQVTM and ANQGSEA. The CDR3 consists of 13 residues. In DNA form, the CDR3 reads TGCAGCGGCGGGACAGGGTCGGTGTATGGCTACACCTTC. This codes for CSGGTGSVYGYTF. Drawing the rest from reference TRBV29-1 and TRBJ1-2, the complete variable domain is SAVISQKPSRDICQRGTSLTIQCQVDSQVTMMFWYRQQPGQSLTLIATANQGSEATYESGFVIDKFPISRPNLTFSTLTVSNMSPEDSSIYLCSGGTGSVYGYTFGSGTRLTVV.

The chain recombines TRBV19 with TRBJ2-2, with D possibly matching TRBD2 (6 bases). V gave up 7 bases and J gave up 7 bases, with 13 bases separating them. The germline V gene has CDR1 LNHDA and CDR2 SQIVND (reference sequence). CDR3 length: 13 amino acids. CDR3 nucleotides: TGTGCCAGTAATGAGGTGGGGGGCGGGGAGCTGTTTTTT. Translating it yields CASNEVGGGELFF. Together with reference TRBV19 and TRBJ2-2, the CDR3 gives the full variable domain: DGGITQSPKYLFRKEGQNVTLSCEQNLNHDAMYWYRQDPGQGLRLIYYSQIVNDFQKGDIAEGYSVSREKKESFPLTVTSAQKNPTAFYLCASNEVGGGELFFGEGSRLTVL.

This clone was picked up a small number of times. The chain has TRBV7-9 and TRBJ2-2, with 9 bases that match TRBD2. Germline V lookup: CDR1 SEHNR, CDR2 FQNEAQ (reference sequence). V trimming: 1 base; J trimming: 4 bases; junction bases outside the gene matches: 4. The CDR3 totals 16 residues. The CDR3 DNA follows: TGTGCCAGCAGCTTAGGCTTAGCGGGGGCCACCGGGGAGCTGTTTTTT. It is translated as CASSLGLAGATGELFF.

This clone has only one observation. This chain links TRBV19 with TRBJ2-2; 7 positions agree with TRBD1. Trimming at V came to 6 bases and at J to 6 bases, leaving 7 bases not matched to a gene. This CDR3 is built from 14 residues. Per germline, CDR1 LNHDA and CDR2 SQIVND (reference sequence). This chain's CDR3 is CASRNRGLAGELFF. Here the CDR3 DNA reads TGTGCCAGTAGAAACAGGGGTTTGGCCGGGGAGCTGTTTTTT.

CDR3 in DNA: TGTGCTAGTGATAGCGGGGGGGTTGTGGAGACCCAGTACTTC. The encoded protein is CASDSGGVVETQYF. This sequence joins TRBV12-5 and TRBJ2-5; 11 nucleotides align to TRBD2. J lost 5 bases, V lost 7 bases, and 6 bases had no gene match. Germline CDR1 reads LGHNT; CDR2 reads FRNRAP. The CDR3 spans 14 residues.

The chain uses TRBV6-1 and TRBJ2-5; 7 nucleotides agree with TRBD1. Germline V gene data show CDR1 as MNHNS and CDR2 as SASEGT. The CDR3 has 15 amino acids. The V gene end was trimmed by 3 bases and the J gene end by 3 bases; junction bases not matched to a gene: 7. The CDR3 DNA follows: TGTGCCAGCAGTGAGATCCGGGACAGCGAAGAGACCCAGTACTTC. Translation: CASSEIRDSEETQYF.

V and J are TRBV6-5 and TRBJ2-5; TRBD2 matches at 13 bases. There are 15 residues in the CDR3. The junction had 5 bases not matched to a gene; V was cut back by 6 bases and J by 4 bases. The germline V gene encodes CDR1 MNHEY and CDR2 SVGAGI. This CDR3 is CASRRTSGSLETQYF. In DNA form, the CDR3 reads TGTGCCAGCAGAAGGACTAGCGGGAGTTTAGAGACCCAGTACTTC.

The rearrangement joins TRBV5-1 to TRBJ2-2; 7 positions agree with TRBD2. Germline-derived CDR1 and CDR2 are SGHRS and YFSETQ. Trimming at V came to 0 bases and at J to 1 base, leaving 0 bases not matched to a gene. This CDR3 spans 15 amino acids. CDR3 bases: TGCGCCAGCAGCTTGGCGGGGGGGAACACCGGGGAGCTGTTTTTT. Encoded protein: CASSLAGGNTGELFF.

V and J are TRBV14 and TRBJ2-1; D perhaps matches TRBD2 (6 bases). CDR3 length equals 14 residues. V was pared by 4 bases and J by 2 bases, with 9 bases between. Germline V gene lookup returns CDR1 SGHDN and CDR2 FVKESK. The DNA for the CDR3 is TGTGCCAGCAGCCTAAGGACTACCTACAATGAGCAGTTCTTC. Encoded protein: CASSLRTTYNEQFF.

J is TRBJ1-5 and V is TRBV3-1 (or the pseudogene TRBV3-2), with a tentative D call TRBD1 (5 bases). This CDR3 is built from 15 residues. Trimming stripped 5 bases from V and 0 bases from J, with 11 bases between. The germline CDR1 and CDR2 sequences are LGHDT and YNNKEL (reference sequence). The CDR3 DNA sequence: TGTGCCAGCAGCTTGCGCGGGGGTAGCAATCAGCCCCAGCATTTT. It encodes CASSLRGGSNQPQHF.